This is a list of T cell receptor beta chains from one sample in a study of T cell responses to AZD1222 COVID-19 vaccine. Using immunoSEQ multiplex PCR, the repertoire was profiled, and TCRdb retains in-frame clones only, with some absent. The profile shows approximately 80,000 clones, 88% of them singletons. The material sequenced was peripheral blood, taken on day 0 of MenACWY control vaccination. The receptor set was obtained from an adult in good health. CDR3s include the opening cysteine and the closing phenylalanine or tryptophan. Fields, in order: V gene, J gene, D gene, CDR3 length, clone size, CDR3 DNA, CDR3 protein. A D gene is named only where the DNA matches it firmly. Size is stated for part of the rows, as once, few or many counts, or as a class when the clone is expanded.

V gene: TRBV5-4
J gene: TRBJ2-1
D gene: TRBD2
CDR3 length: 16
clone size: -
CDR3 DNA: TGTGCCAGCAGCTTGGGGGGACTAGCGGGGGACAATGAGCAGTTCTTC
CDR3 protein: CASSLGGLAGDNEQFF

V gene: TRBV7-8
J gene: TRBJ1-5
D gene: TRBD1
CDR3 length: 16
clone size: -
CDR3 DNA: TGTGCCAGCAGCTTACCGAGGGGACAGGGCAATCAGCCCCAGCATTTT
CDR3 protein: CASSLPRGQGNQPQHF

V gene: TRBV7-3
J gene: TRBJ1-2
D gene: TRBD1
CDR3 length: 13
clone size: -
CDR3 DNA: TGTGCCAGCAGCTACGGGACAGGCGGAGGCTACACCTTC
CDR3 protein: CASSYGTGGGYTF

V gene: TRBV7-2
J gene: TRBJ2-5
D gene: TRBD1
CDR3 length: 16
clone size: -
CDR3 DNA: TGTGCCAGCAGCTTGACAGGGATGGGGTACCAAGAGACCCAGTACTTC
CDR3 protein: CASSLTGMGYQETQYF

V gene: TRBV10-3
J gene: TRBJ2-1
D gene: TRBD2
CDR3 length: 16
clone size: -
CDR3 DNA: TGTGCCATCAGTGGAGGGGGACTAGCGGGGGTCAATGAGCAGTTCTTC
CDR3 protein: CAISGGGLAGVNEQFF

V gene: TRBV24-1
J gene: TRBJ2-1
D gene: TRBD2
CDR3 length: 14
clone size: -
CDR3 DNA: TGTGCCACCAGTGTCAGCGGGGGGTACAATGAGCAGTTCTTC
CDR3 protein: CATSVSGGYNEQFF

V gene: TRBV9
J gene: TRBJ2-6
D gene: -
CDR3 length: 16
clone size: -
CDR3 DNA: TGTGCCAGCAGCCCTGAGACCGGTGGAGGGGCCAACGTCCTGACTTTC
CDR3 protein: CASSPETGGGANVLTF

V gene: TRBV7-2
J gene: TRBJ1-4
D gene: TRBD1
CDR3 length: 14
clone size: few
CDR3 DNA: TGTGCCAGCAGCGTGGACAGGGCTAATGAAAAACTGTTTTTT
CDR3 protein: CASSVDRANEKLFF

V gene: TRBV7-2
J gene: TRBJ2-3
D gene: TRBD1
CDR3 length: 16
clone size: once
CDR3 DNA: TGTGCCAGCAGCCTCAGCGACCGCAGGGGGCCAGATACGCAGTATTTT
CDR3 protein: CASSLSDRRGPDTQYF

V gene: TRBV7-9
J gene: TRBJ1-2
D gene: -
CDR3 length: 13
clone size: -
CDR3 DNA: TGTGCCAGCAGCTTATCGGGGCTGTATGGCTACACCTTC
CDR3 protein: CASSLSGLYGYTF

V gene: TRBV7-8
J gene: TRBJ1-1
D gene: -
CDR3 length: 14
clone size: -
CDR3 DNA: TGTGCCAGCAGCTCCCGCGACAGGAACACTGAAGCTTTCTTT
CDR3 protein: CASSSRDRNTEAFF

V gene: TRBV28
J gene: TRBJ1-2
D gene: -
CDR3 length: 15
clone size: once
CDR3 DNA: TGTGCCAGCCTCCCCGGTCTGAGTCCCCTATATGGCTACACCTTC
CDR3 protein: CASLPGLSPLYGYTF

V gene: TRBV6-5
J gene: TRBJ1-1
D gene: TRBD1
CDR3 length: 15
clone size: -
CDR3 DNA: TGTGCCAGCAGTTACTCCGCAGGGGGTTTGACTGAAGCTTTCTTT
CDR3 protein: CASSYSAGGLTEAFF

V gene: TRBV18
J gene: TRBJ1-2
D gene: -
CDR3 length: 13
clone size: -
CDR3 DNA: TGTGCCAGCTCACCAGAACAGGACTATGGCTACACCTTC
CDR3 protein: CASSPEQDYGYTF

V gene: TRBV13
J gene: TRBJ2-5
D gene: -
CDR3 length: 14
clone size: -
CDR3 DNA: TGTGCCAGCAGCTTAGACAGGTACCAAGAGACCCAGTACTTC
CDR3 protein: CASSLDRYQETQYF

V gene: TRBV19
J gene: TRBJ1-1
D gene: -
CDR3 length: 16
clone size: -
CDR3 DNA: TGTGCCAGTAGTCTGGGGACCATTCTAGAGAACACTGAAGCTTTCTTT
CDR3 protein: CASSLGTILENTEAFF

V gene: TRBV25-1
J gene: TRBJ2-3
D gene: -
CDR3 length: 13
clone size: -
CDR3 DNA: TGTGCCAGCGGTCGTAGTGGGGCAGATACGCAGTATTTT
CDR3 protein: CASGRSGADTQYF

V gene: TRBV19
J gene: TRBJ1-5
D gene: TRBD1
CDR3 length: 15
clone size: once
CDR3 DNA: TGTGCCAGTAGTATGGGGGACAGGGGGCGACAGCCCCAGCATTTT
CDR3 protein: CASSMGDRGRQPQHF

V gene: TRBV19
J gene: TRBJ1-2
D gene: TRBD1
CDR3 length: 15
clone size: -
CDR3 DNA: TGTGCCAGTAGTATTGTGGACAGGGGAGGCTATGGCTACACCTTC
CDR3 protein: CASSIVDRGGYGYTF

V gene: TRBV9
J gene: TRBJ2-1
D gene: -
CDR3 length: 15
clone size: few
CDR3 DNA: TGTGCCAGCAGCGCTGAACGTCCTACCCGGAATGAGCAGTTCTTC
CDR3 protein: CASSAERPTRNEQFF

V gene: TRBV2
J gene: TRBJ1-4
D gene: -
CDR3 length: 16
clone size: -
CDR3 DNA: TGTGCCAGCAGTCCCTTCGGCCCCCAAACTAATGAAAAACTGTTTTTT
CDR3 protein: CASSPFGPQTNEKLFF

V gene: TRBV2
J gene: TRBJ1-1
D gene: -
CDR3 length: 13
clone size: -
CDR3 DNA: TGTGCCAGCGCTTCGGGGGGGAACACTGAAGCTTTCTTT
CDR3 protein: CASASGGNTEAFF

V gene: TRBV15
J gene: TRBJ1-6
D gene: TRBD1
CDR3 length: 15
clone size: -
CDR3 DNA: TGTGCCACCAGCCGGGACAGGACTGGAAATTCACCCCTCCACTTT
CDR3 protein: CATSRDRTGNSPLHF

V gene: TRBV28
J gene: TRBJ1-6
D gene: TRBD1
CDR3 length: 15
clone size: -
CDR3 DNA: TGTGCCAGCAGGCGACAGGGAAAGGGCATTTCACCCCTCCACTTT
CDR3 protein: CASRRQGKGISPLHF

V gene: TRBV6-2/TRBV6-3
J gene: TRBJ2-3
D gene: -
CDR3 length: 12
clone size: -
CDR3 DNA: TGTGCCAGCAGTTACATGGGGAATACGCAGTATTTT
CDR3 protein: CASSYMGNTQYF

V gene: TRBV18
J gene: TRBJ2-4
D gene: -
CDR3 length: 17
clone size: -
CDR3 DNA: TGTGCCAGCTCACCACAGGGTCGTGGTGTTGTCAAAAACATTCAGTACTTC
CDR3 protein: CASSPQGRGVVKNIQYF

V gene: TRBV5-6
J gene: TRBJ2-7
D gene: -
CDR3 length: 15
clone size: -
CDR3 DNA: TGTGCCAGCAGCCTGGTGGGGGGAAACTCCTACGAGCAGTACTTC
CDR3 protein: CASSLVGGNSYEQYF